The entry below gives a single T cell receptor beta chain sequence along with its context. The germline gives CDR1 MNHEY, CDR2 SVGAGI. The CDR3 spans 15 residues. The ends were cut back, 0 bases at V and 3 bases at J, with 11 bases in the middle. This entry comes from a study of blood T cell repertoires in COVID-19. The overall study: Collection of acute and convalescent COVID-19 samples took place in the United States, Italy and Spain. The cDNA or gDNA used as material had been derived from T cells, B-cell-depleted T cells, or PBMCs.

In the authors' workflow: Reference gene primer amplification gave nucleated cell count estimates. The table came from immunoSEQ multiplex PCR; TCRdb's copy has only in-frame clones and leaves some out. That table is the source of V, J and clone size, and D and trimming were worked out from the DNA. The sample records 65,000 or so clones, about nine tenths being singletons. This receptor was identified in a man aged 50-59 years with active COVID-19. The source material was peripheral blood. The V call is TRBV6-5, the J call TRBJ1-2; a weak D match, TRBD1 (5 bases). The CDR3: CASSYSPPGYYGYTF. The CDR3 coding sequence is TGTGCCAGCAGTTACTCCCCGCCAGGGTACTATGGCTACACCTTC.